This T cell receptor (beta chain) was obtained from a study of T cell responses to AZD1222 COVID-19 vaccine. Study results and caveats: There were repertoire samples only from the period after the peak T cell response. Mostly white British, mostly female donors; authors suggested clonal diversity may be underestimated. Vaccine-associated CD4 TCRs ranged over spike, dominating at 160-218 and 743-854.

Note on this clone: The antigen is not known.

Germline CDR1 is MNHEY and CDR2 is SMNVEV (reference sequence). Germline trimming cut 6 bases from V and 2 bases from J; bases unmatched to any gene: 5. CDR3 size: 17 residues. Investigators merged groups given second doses at roughly 4 or roughly 12 weeks. The table came from immunoSEQ multiplex PCR; TCRdb's copy has only in-frame clones and leaves some out. The repertoire has some 110,000 clones, around 83% of them found once; the top ten carry 3.5% to 5%. The sample consisted of peripheral blood, taken 28 days after the second AZD1222 dose. The sequence came from an adult who received the AZD1222 COVID-19 vaccine. The chain carries TRBV27 and TRBJ2-2; 14 nucleotides agree with TRBD2. DNA of the CDR3: TGTGCCAGCAGCGGACTAGCGGGGGGCCTTAACACCGGGGAGCTGTTTTTT. Protein: CASSGLAGGLNTGELFF.